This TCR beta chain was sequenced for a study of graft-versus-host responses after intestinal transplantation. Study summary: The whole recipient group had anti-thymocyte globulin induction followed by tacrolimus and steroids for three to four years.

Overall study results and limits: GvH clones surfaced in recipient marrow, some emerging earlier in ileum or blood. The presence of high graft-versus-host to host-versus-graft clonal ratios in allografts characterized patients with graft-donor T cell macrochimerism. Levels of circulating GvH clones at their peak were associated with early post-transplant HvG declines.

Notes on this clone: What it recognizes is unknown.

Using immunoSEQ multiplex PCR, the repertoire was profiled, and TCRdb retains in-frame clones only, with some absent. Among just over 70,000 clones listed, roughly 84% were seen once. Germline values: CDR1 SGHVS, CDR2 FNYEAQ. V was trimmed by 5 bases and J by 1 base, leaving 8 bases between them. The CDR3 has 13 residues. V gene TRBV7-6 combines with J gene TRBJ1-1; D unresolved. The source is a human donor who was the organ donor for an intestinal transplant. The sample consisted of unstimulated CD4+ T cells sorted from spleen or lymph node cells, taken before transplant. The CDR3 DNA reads TGTGCCAGCAGCCCCATCCCGAACACTGAAGCTTTCTTT. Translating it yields CASSPIPNTEAFF.